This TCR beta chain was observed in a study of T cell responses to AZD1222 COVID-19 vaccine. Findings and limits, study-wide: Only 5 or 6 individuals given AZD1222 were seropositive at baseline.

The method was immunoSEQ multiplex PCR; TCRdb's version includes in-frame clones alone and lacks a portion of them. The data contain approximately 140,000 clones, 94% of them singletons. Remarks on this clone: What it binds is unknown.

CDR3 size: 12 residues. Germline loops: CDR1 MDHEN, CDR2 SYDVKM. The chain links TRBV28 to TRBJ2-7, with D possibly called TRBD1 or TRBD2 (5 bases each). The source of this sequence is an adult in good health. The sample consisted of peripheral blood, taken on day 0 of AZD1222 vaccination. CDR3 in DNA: TGTGCCAGCAGTTCGGGGCCTCGGATGGGGCACGTC. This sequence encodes CASSSGPRMGHV.